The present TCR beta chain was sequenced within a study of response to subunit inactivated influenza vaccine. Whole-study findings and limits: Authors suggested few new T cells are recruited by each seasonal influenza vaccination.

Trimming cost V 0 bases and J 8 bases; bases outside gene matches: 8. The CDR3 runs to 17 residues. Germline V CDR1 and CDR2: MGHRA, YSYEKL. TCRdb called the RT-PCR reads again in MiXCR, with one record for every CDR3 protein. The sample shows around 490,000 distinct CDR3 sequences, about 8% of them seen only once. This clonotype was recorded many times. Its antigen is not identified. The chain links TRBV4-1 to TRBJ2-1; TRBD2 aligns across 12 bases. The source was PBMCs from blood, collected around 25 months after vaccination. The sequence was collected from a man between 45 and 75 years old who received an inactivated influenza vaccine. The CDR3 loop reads CASSQDSGLAGGYEQFF. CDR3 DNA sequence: TGCGCCAGCAGCCAAGACAGCGGGCTAGCGGGGGGGTATGAGCAGTTCTTC.